The clone carrying this TCR beta chain was seen just once. Germline values: CDR1 SGHTS, CDR2 YDEGEE. This CDR3 contains 17 residues. Trimming left V 1 base short and J 0 bases short, with 15 bases between. Profiling relied on immunoSEQ multiplex PCR, and the TCRdb table lists in-frame clones only, not all of them. The data hold 60,000 to 75,000 clones, with roughly 76% observed a single time. This sample stems from a study of radiotherapy plus CTLA-4 blockade in lung cancer. The J gene is TRBJ2-3, the V gene TRBV5-8, with D maybe TRBD1 (5 bases). Here the sequenced sample was peripheral blood, taken from a patient treated with radiotherapy plus ipilimumab. The sequence was collected from a human donor with non-small cell lung cancer whose response to radiotherapy plus ipilimumab could not be evaluated. Some clones in this sample may be carry-over from other donors' samples. CDR3 nucleotides: TGTGCCAGCAGCTTGTATTTTAGGACAAAGAGCACAGATACGCAGTATTTT. This translates into CASSLYFRTKSTDTQYF. Based on the CDR3 plus reference TRBV5-8 and TRBJ2-3, the full variable domain is EAGVTQSPTHLIKTRGQQATLRCSPISGHTSVYWYQQALGLGLQFLLWYDEGEERNRGNFPPRFSGRQFPNYSSELNVNALELEDSALYLCASSLYFRTKSTDTQYFGPGTRLTVL.